This entry lists 20 T cell receptor beta chains sequenced from one sample in a study of CD4 T cells in relation to SARS-CoV-2 and coronaviruses. The antigens for these receptors are not known. Before the COVID-19 pandemic, during about 2010-2018, CD4+ T cells were taken from unexposed donors. After about 10 days of culture, CD4+ T cells were isolated. Method: immunoSEQ multiplex PCR; TCRdb's copy keeps in-frame clones and lacks some. The sample has some 19,000 clones, around 80% seen once. Sequenced sample: CD4+ T cells from PBMCs, cultured in vitro. The receptors derive from a human donor in good health.

V is TRBV2 and J is TRBJ2-4; 9 bases line up with TRBD1. V shed 2 bases and J 8 bases; nucleotides not matched to a gene: 10. The CDR3 has 16 residues. Per the germline V gene, CDR1 is SNHLY and CDR2 is FYNNEI. The CDR3 DNA follows: TGTGCCAGCAGTGAAATTGACAGGGGGAGGGAAGACATTCAGTACTTC. Its translation: CASSEIDRGREDIQYF.

This chain uses TRBV3-1 (or the pseudogene TRBV3-2) with TRBJ2-7; D unclear. CDR3 length equals 13 residues. Trimming pared 2 bases from V and 4 bases from J, leaving 9 bases between. The germline CDR1 and CDR2 sequences are LGHDT and YNNKEL (reference sequence). The CDR3 DNA is TGTGCCAGCAGCCAATTGGCCTCATACGAGCAGTACTTC. Translating it yields CASSQLASYEQYF.

The chain joins TRBV7-3 to TRBJ1-2, with D perhaps TRBD1 (6 bases). V was shortened by 5 bases and J by 3 bases, with 10 bases between the two germline ends. Germline CDR1 and CDR2: SGHTA and FQGTGA. This CDR3 comprises 13 residues. For the CDR3, the DNA is TGTGCCAGCAGCCCCGGACAGTACTATGGCTACACCTTC. It yields the protein CASSPGQYYGYTF.

J is TRBJ2-1 and V is TRBV4-1; weak D call: TRBD2 (5 bases). CDR3 length: 15 residues. Germline CDR1 and CDR2: MGHRA and YSYEKL. V was cut by 7 bases and J by 2 bases, with 15 bases left in between. CDR3: CASTPRAGTYNEQFF. The DNA for the CDR3 is TGCGCCAGCACCCCGCGGGCCGGCACCTACAATGAGCAGTTCTTC.

In its sample, this clone was seen once. V usage is TRBV2 and J usage is TRBJ2-1; TRBD2 agrees at 11 bases. The J segment lost 7 bases and the V segment lost 5 bases, leaving 13 bases of the junction unmatched. This CDR3 comprises 17 residues. Germline lookup yields CDR1 SNHLY and CDR2 FYNNEI. CDR3 amino acids: CASSQTLGLAGGNEQFF. In DNA form, the CDR3 reads TGTGCCAGCAGTCAAACCTTAGGGCTAGCGGGGGGTAATGAGCAGTTCTTC.

This chain connects TRBV28 to TRBJ1-1; the D is unclear. CDR1 is MDHEN and CDR2 is SYDVKM in the germline V gene. The length of the CDR3 is 13 residues. V lost 7 bases to trimming and J lost 4 bases, with 13 bases between them. CDR3 bases: TGTGCCAGCAATAAGGGATTCACCACTGAAGCTTTCTTT. Its translation: CASNKGFTTEAFF.

The chain is built from TRBV6-5 and TRBJ2-7; D assignment may be TRBD1 or TRBD2 (5 bases each). This CDR3 has 13 amino acids. The V gene lost 11 bases and the J gene lost 6 bases, with 20 bases spanning the gap. Germline V gene data show CDR1 as MNHEY and CDR2 as SVGAGI. The CDR3 DNA follows: TGTGCCGGAAGAAGGGGCGGTGGGGGCGAGCAGTACTTC. It translates to CAGRRGGGGEQYF.

This clone was observed a few times. The chain couples TRBV5-1 to TRBJ2-7; 10 bases are shared with TRBD2. Germline V gives CDR1 SGHRS, CDR2 YFSETQ. Trimming removed 0 bases from V and 6 bases from J; junction bases left unmatched: 3. There are 14 residues in the CDR3. The DNA of the CDR3 is TGCGCCAGCAGCTTGGCTAGCGGGAGTATCGAGCAGTACTTC. It translates to CASSLASGSIEQYF.

The V gene is TRBV18, the J gene TRBJ2-3; TRBD2 agrees at 9 bases. The germline V gene has CDR1 KGHSH and CDR2 LQKENI. This CDR3 spans 15 amino acids. Trimming removed 6 bases from V and 4 bases from J; junction bases left unmatched: 8. In DNA form, the CDR3 reads TGTGCCAGCTCGCGACCGGGACTAGCATCAGATACGCAGTATTTT. Translated, it gives CASSRPGLASDTQYF.

There are a few counts of this clone. V is TRBV5-6 and J is TRBJ1-2; 8 bases line up with TRBD1. This CDR3 is built from 13 residues. Germline assignment: CDR1 SGHDT and CDR2 YYEEEE. J was trimmed by 14 bases and V by 0 bases; bases with no gene match: 9. The CDR3 loop is CASSLEGQGARTF. CDR3 sequence (DNA): TGTGCCAGCAGCTTGGAAGGCCAGGGGGCGAGGACCTTC.

The chain recombines TRBV27 with TRBJ1-2, with 10 bases fitting TRBD1. CDR3 length: 14 amino acids. J lost 8 bases, V lost 5 bases, and 8 bases had no gene match. Germline V gene sequence: CDR1 MNHEY, CDR2 SMNVEV (reference sequence). This chain's CDR3 is CASSTRQGAGGYTF. DNA for the CDR3: TGTGCCAGCAGTACCCGACAGGGGGCGGGGGGCTACACCTTC.

The CDR3 nucleotides are TGTGCCAGTAGTATACAGGGTTCAGAGACCCAGTACTTC. Translation gives CASSIQGSETQYF. The chain links TRBV19 to TRBJ2-5; tentative D call: TRBD1 (5 bases). In germline, CDR1 is LNHDA, CDR2 SQIVND (reference sequence). The germline V and J ends were trimmed by 2 bases and 4 bases, with 8 bases remaining between them. CDR3 length: 13 residues.

This clone came up once. The V gene is TRBV18, the J gene TRBJ2-1; 10 bases map to TRBD2. Trimming cost V 6 bases and J 2 bases; bases outside gene matches: 7. This CDR3 is 16 amino acids long. In germline, CDR1 is KGHSH, CDR2 LQKENI. CDR3 protein: CASSTVTSGAYNEQFF. The CDR3 DNA reads TGTGCCAGCTCGACAGTTACTAGCGGGGCCTACAATGAGCAGTTCTTC.

The chain couples TRBV29-1 to TRBJ1-4, with TRBD1 matching over 8 bases. Germline V gene data show CDR1 as SQVTM and CDR2 as ANQGSEA. The ends lost 4 bases at V and 6 bases at J; junction bases unmatched: 1. This CDR3 contains 12 residues. CDR3 amino acids: CSVGQGYEKLFF. CDR3 DNA sequence: TGCAGCGTTGGACAGGGGTATGAAAAACTGTTTTTT.

The V call is TRBV2, the J call TRBJ1-2; D unclear. This CDR3 is built from 14 residues. V was pared by 4 bases and J by 5 bases, with 14 bases between. CDR1 and CDR2 from the germline V gene are SNHLY and FYNNEI. The CDR3 DNA is TGTGCCAGCAGTGTCTCAGCTGAAGTTTATGGCTACACCTTC. As protein: CASSVSAEVYGYTF.

This chain connects TRBV5-4 to TRBJ2-5; 9 bases agree with TRBD2. V lost 0 bases and J lost 5; bases outside the gene matches: 5. CDR3 length: 15 residues. Germline assignment: CDR1 SGHNT and CDR2 YYREEE (reference sequence). CDR3 amino acids: CASSLVPSGVETQYF. The CDR3 DNA is TGTGCCAGCAGCTTGGTTCCTAGCGGGGTGGAGACCCAGTACTTC.

This clone has a single count. The chain links TRBV9 to TRBJ2-3; TRBD2 matches at 7 bases. The CDR3 consists of 14 residues. Per the germline V gene, CDR1 is SGDLS and CDR2 is YYNGEE. The trim removed 0 bases at V and 7 bases at J, leaving 5 bases unmatched. The DNA of the CDR3 is TGTGCCAGCAGCGTAGGTCTTAGCGGGCATACGCAGTATTTT. This sequence encodes CASSVGLSGHTQYF.

This clone showed up just a few times. The chain carries TRBV5-1 and TRBJ2-5; 13 nucleotides align to TRBD2. Per the germline V gene, CDR1 is SGHRS and CDR2 is YFSETQ. Trimming at V came to 4 bases and at J to 3 bases, leaving 3 bases not matched to a gene. The CDR3 totals 15 residues. CDR3 sequence reads: CASSSGLAGEETQYF. In DNA, the CDR3 is TGCGCCAGCAGCAGCGGACTAGCGGGGGAAGAGACCCAGTACTTC.

The CDR3, as DNA: TGTGCCAGTAGCCCGGGACAGGGGCAAGAGACCCAGTACTTC. Encoded protein: CASSPGQGQETQYF. This chain connects TRBV19 to TRBJ2-5; TRBD1 matches 10 bases. The CDR3 consists of 14 residues. CDR1 and CDR2 (germline): LNHDA, SQIVND (reference sequence). J gave up 2 bases and V 6 bases, and 3 bases lay outside the gene matches.

This chain joins TRBV2 and TRBJ1-4; D unresolved. V shed 6 bases and J shed 0 bases, with 5 bases lying between them. Germline V gene sequence: CDR1 SNHLY, CDR2 FYNNEI. CDR3 length: 13 amino acids. The CDR3 sequence is CASRRATNEKLFF. DNA of the CDR3: TGTGCCAGCAGGAGGGCAACTAATGAAAAACTGTTTTTT.